This paragraph reports one T cell receptor beta chain. The target antigen is unknown. The source of the sample is a study of shared clonotypes between healthy human individuals. Method: immunoSEQ multiplex PCR; TCRdb's copy keeps in-frame clones and lacks some. Of around 1.5 million clones in the sample, 95% to 99% were seen once. This CDR3 region has 17 residues. Germline trimming cut 5 bases from V and 4 bases from J; bases unmatched to any gene: 11. Germline lookup yields CDR1 SGHTA and CDR2 FQGNSA. Study observations and caveats: A generally larger estimated richness was seen in naive subsets than in memory subsets.

This rearrangement joins TRBV7-2 to TRBJ1-3; 10 nucleotides line up with TRBD1. The source is a young man in good health. The source material was naive CD4+ T cells sorted from blood. The subset denotes: CD45RA+ positively selected. The CDR3 sequence is CASSRTGGGLIGNTIYF. The CDR3 DNA is TGTGCCAGCAGCCGGACAGGGGGTGGTTTGATAGGAAACACCATATATTTT.